The next 18 T cell receptor beta chains were all read from a single sample in a study of blood T cells in healthy people across ages. A second roughly 7 to 12 cycle PCR used barcoded and J-beta primers. MiXCR, applied by TCRdb to the 5' RACE reads, yields one record per CDR3 protein. The sample records hundreds of thousands of distinct CDR3 sequences, 43% being singletons. The sequenced material came from blood. These receptors were obtained from a woman aged 55-69 years in good health.

In its sample, this clonotype was seen a few times. The chain couples TRBV4-2 to TRBJ2-1, with TRBD2 matching over 8 bases. This CDR3 has 16 amino acids. With V trimmed by 1 base and J by 9 bases, 11 bases remained unmatched. In germline, CDR1 is LGHNA, CDR2 YNFKEQ. The CDR3 region has the DNA TGTGCCAGCAGCCAAGGGCGGGGGGCGCAGTATGGTGAGCAGTTCTTC. It encodes CASSQGRGAQYGEQFF.

This chain joins TRBV29-1 and TRBJ2-5; the match to TRBD1 covers 9 bases. The V and J ends lost 6 bases and 11 bases, in that order; junction bases with no gene match: 16. The germline gives CDR1 SQVTM, CDR2 ANQGSEA. The CDR3 has 14 residues. CDR3 nucleotides: TGCAGCGTATCCCACGGGACAGGGAGAAGTGAACAGTACTTC. It is translated as CSVSHGTGRSEQYF.

With regard to this clonotype: This clone may be a read error of a much larger clone one base away. J is TRBJ2-1 and V is TRBV12-3 or TRBV12-4, with 8 bases that match TRBD1. The CDR3 covers 15 residues. CDR3 loop: CAGSHGTGSYNEQFF. The DNA of the CDR3 is TGTGCCGGCAGTCACGGGACAGGATCCTACAATGAGCAGTTCTTC.

V is TRBV6-2 or TRBV6-3 and J is TRBJ2-4; 7 bases agree with TRBD1. TRBJ2-7 explains the end of the DNA better; the J call may be wrong. Germline V gene sequence: CDR1 MNHEY, CDR2 SVGEGT. The CDR3 spans 15 residues. CDR3 sequence: CASSPNRDRAYEQYF. The CDR3 region has the DNA TGTGCCAGCAGCCCAAACCGGGACAGAGCCTACGAGCAGTACTTC.

This clonotype has just one count. One base away lies a much larger clone, so this may be a sequencing read error. The CDR3: CSASLQETQYF. CDR3 DNA sequence: TGCAGTGCTAGTTTACAAGAGACCCAGTACTTC. The V gene is TRBV20-1, the J gene TRBJ2-7, with D unresolved. The end of the DNA fits TRBJ2-5 better, so the J call may be wrong. The CDR3 contains 11 residues. Looked up from germline, CDR1 is DFQATT and CDR2 is SNEGSKA (reference sequence).

The rearrangement joins TRBV6-5 to TRBJ1-5; 7 bases line up with TRBD1. This CDR3 is 14 amino acids long. V was clipped by 5 bases and J by 4 bases; unmatched bases: 5. The germline CDR1 and CDR2 sequences are MNHEY and SVGAGI. CDR3: CASSNRDSNQPQHF. CDR3 DNA sequence: TGTGCCAGCAGTAACCGGGACAGTAATCAGCCCCAGCATTTT.

The table lists this clonotype with many counts. The chain has TRBV5-1 and TRBJ2-3; D is undetermined. Germline assignment: CDR1 SGHRS and CDR2 YFSETQ. Deletions cut 3 bases from V and 2 bases from J, with 10 bases between. This CDR3 has 14 residues. CDR3: CASSSHAHTDTQYF. The CDR3 DNA is TGCGCCAGCAGCTCACACGCTCACACAGATACGCAGTATTTT.

The V gene is TRBV2, the J gene TRBJ1-2; TRBD1 is a possible D gene (5 bases). Deletions cut 1 base from V and 0 bases from J, with 9 bases between. The CDR3 loop spans 15 amino acids. Per germline, CDR1 SNHLY and CDR2 FYNNEI. The CDR3 nucleotides are TGTGCCAGCAGTGAAGATCGGACATCTAACTATGGCTACACCTTC. This codes for CASSEDRTSNYGYTF. The variable domain in full, completed from reference TRBV2 and TRBJ1-2, reads EPEVTQTPSHQVTQMGQEVILRCVPISNHLYFYWYRQILGQKVEFLVSFYNNEISEKSEIFDDQFSVERPDGSNFTLKIRSTKLEDSAMYFCASSEDRTSNYGYTFGSGTRLTVV.

The V and J genes are TRBV4-2 and TRBJ1-6; D remains ambiguous. The germline V and J ends were trimmed by 0 bases and 2 bases, with 8 bases remaining between them. Germline CDR1 is LGHNA and CDR2 is YNFKEQ. The CDR3 contains 16 residues. The CDR3 loop reads CASSQESGTYNSPLHF. The CDR3 DNA reads TGTGCCAGCAGCCAAGAATCGGGGACCTATAATTCACCCCTCCACTTT.

On this clonotype: At one boundary the junction diverges from the germline segment, which might be a read error. The rearrangement joins TRBV20-1 to TRBJ2-4, with a weak D call TRBD1 (6 bases). The J call may be in error: the DNA end matches TRBJ2-7 better. Germline V gene data show CDR1 as DFQATT and CDR2 as SNEGSKA (reference sequence). CDR3 length: 12 amino acids. CDR3 sequence (DNA): TGCTGTGCTCGACAGGTCTATTACGAGCAGTACTTC. Translation gives CCARQVYYEQYF.

This clonotype was observed a few times. V and J are TRBV9 and TRBJ2-7, with 11 positions matching TRBD2. The CDR3 has 16 residues. With 0 bases clipped from V and 0 bases from J, the junction kept 2 bases outside the gene matches. Per the germline V gene, CDR1 is SGDLS and CDR2 is YYNGEE. In DNA form, the CDR3 reads TGTGCCAGCAGCGTAGGACTAGCGGGGACCTCCTACGAGCAGTACTTC. It translates to CASSVGLAGTSYEQYF.

The rearrangement links TRBV28 to TRBJ2-7; D is perhaps TRBD1 (6 bases). Germline-derived CDR1 and CDR2 are MDHEN and SYDVKM. The V gene lost 2 bases and the J gene lost 12 bases, with 11 bases spanning the gap. This CDR3 is 11 amino acids long. The CDR3 region has the DNA TGTGCCAGCAGTTTAAGGACAGAAGCGTACTTC. Translating gives CASSLRTEAYF.

The sample holds a few counts of this clonotype. The chain has TRBV6-2 or TRBV6-3 and TRBJ2-3; D is ambiguous. Germline assignment: CDR1 MNHEY and CDR2 SVGEGT. The CDR3 is 15 residues long. Trimming stripped 2 bases from V and 0 bases from J, with 9 bases between. In DNA form, the CDR3 reads TGTGCCAGCAGTTACGTGGGCGATAGCACAGATACGCAGTATTTT. Its protein product is CASSYVGDSTDTQYF.

The rearrangement uses TRBV28 and TRBJ2-7, with D possibly matching TRBD1 (5 bases). Between the trimmed V and J ends, which lost 8 bases and 3 bases, there was a span of 20 bases. CDR1 and CDR2 from the germline V gene are MDHEN and SYDVKM. The CDR3 is 15 amino acids. The CDR3 bases are TGTGCCAGCGCCACCTTGGGTCAGGGAAACTACGAGCAGTACTTC. Amino acids: CASATLGQGNYEQYF.

This clonotype showed up many times. The V and J genes are TRBV29-1 and TRBJ2-3; 7 bases match TRBD2. Germline CDR1 and CDR2: SQVTM and ANQGSEA. This CDR3 contains 17 residues. The trim removed 1 base at V and 4 bases at J, leaving 14 bases unmatched. Written as DNA, the CDR3 is TGCAGCGTTGAAGGGGCACTAGCAGGGAGGGCTTCAGATACGCAGTATTTT. Encoded protein: CSVEGALAGRASDTQYF.

The table lists this clonotype with many counts. The genes are TRBV28 and TRBJ2-3; D is perhaps TRBD1 (5 bases). The CDR3 runs 16 residues. Germline lookup yields CDR1 MDHEN and CDR2 SYDVKM. Between the trimmed V and J ends, which lost 6 bases and 2 bases, there was a span of 18 bases. Written as DNA, the CDR3 is TGTGCCAGCAGGCCCCTGGACATGGAGTTCACAGATACGCAGTATTTT. As protein: CASRPLDMEFTDTQYF.

The chain carries TRBV7-9 and TRBJ2-1; D remains unclear. This CDR3 is built from 14 residues. Germline loops: CDR1 SEHNR, CDR2 FQNEAQ (reference sequence). V gave up 2 bases and J gave up 7 bases, with 12 bases separating them. CDR3 amino acids: CASSLMLVRNEQFF. The CDR3 bases are TGTGCCAGCAGCTTAATGTTAGTAAGGAATGAGCAGTTCTTC.

This clonotype was counted a few times. The V call is TRBV27, the J call TRBJ1-1, with 11 bases lining up with TRBD1. The CDR3 contains 16 residues. Germline V lookup: CDR1 MNHEY, CDR2 SMNVEV (reference sequence). V lost 6 bases, J lost 6 bases, and 12 bases stayed unmatched. The CDR3 nucleotides read TGTGCCAGCAGATTGGACAGGGGGCGCGGCGGGTCTGAAGCTTTCTTT. Translation: CASRLDRGRGGSEAFF.